This passage covers 12 T cell receptor beta chains from one sample sequenced in a study of T cell repertoires in cytomegalovirus infection. TCRdb independently ran MiXCR on the reads; one entry per CDR3 protein. The table includes roughly 170,000 distinct CDR3 sequences, roughly a fifth detected once. The antigens of these receptors remain unknown. Sequencing used CD8+ T cells from cultured PBMCs, obtained from culture after CMV antigen stimulation. Receptors originate from a human donor in good health (CMV status not recorded). Some clones in this sample may be carry-over from other donors' samples.

The chain is built from TRBV12-3 or TRBV12-4 and TRBJ2-2; 10 bases align to TRBD2. The junction had 4 bases not matched to a gene; V was cut back by 4 bases and J by 8 bases. This CDR3 region has 14 residues. The CDR3 spells CASSSGLAVGELFF. CDR3 nucleotides: TGTGCCAGCAGTTCTGGACTAGCGGTAGGGGAGCTGTTTTTT.

This rearrangement joins TRBV4-3 to TRBJ1-2; possible D gene TRBD1, 6 bases. V was shortened by 0 bases and J by 6 bases, with 11 bases between the two germline ends. The CDR3 totals 14 residues. CDR1 LGHNA and CDR2 YSLEER come from the germline V gene. The chain's CDR3 is CASSQEGTGNGYTF. CDR3 nucleotides: TGCGCCAGCAGCCAAGAGGGTACAGGGAATGGCTACACCTTC.

The chain recombines TRBV6-5 with TRBJ2-3; no clear D. Trimming removed 4 bases from V and 2 bases from J, with 10 bases in between. The CDR3 is 14 amino acids. Germline lookup yields CDR1 MNHEY and CDR2 SVGAGI. The CDR3 protein is CASSSELPTDTQYF. The CDR3 DNA reads as TGTGCCAGCAGTTCTGAACTGCCCACAGATACGCAGTATTTT.

This clonotype was seen a few times. V and J are TRBV12-5 and TRBJ1-2; 11 bases map to TRBD1. Germline lookup yields CDR1 LGHNT and CDR2 FRNRAP. This CDR3 is 16 amino acids long. V gave up 2 bases and J gave up 4 bases; unmatched junction bases: 6. CDR3 in DNA: TGTGCTAGTGGTTTGTTCACCGGGACAGGGGGCTATGGCTACACCTTC. It codes for CASGLFTGTGGYGYTF. Filled out from reference TRBV12-5 and TRBJ1-2, the complete variable domain reads DARVTQTPRHKVTEMGQEVTMRCQPILGHNTVFWYRQTMMQGLELLAYFRNRAPLDDSGMPKDRFSAEMPDATLATLKIQPSEPRDSAVYFCASGLFTGTGGYGYTFGSGTRLTVV.

As regards this clonotype: This may stem from a read error, because a much larger clone lies one nucleotide away. V gene TRBV7-8 combines with J gene TRBJ1-1; D not resolved. CDR3 size: 15 residues. From germline, CDR1 is SGHVS and CDR2 FQNEAQ. V was clipped by 1 base and J by 8 bases, with 17 bases between them. In DNA form, the CDR3 reads TGTGCCAGCAGCTTAGTAGTGCGGTTGGTGACAGAAGCTTTCTTT. The encoded protein is CASSLVVRLVTEAFF. The full variable domain, completed using reference TRBV7-8 and TRBJ1-1, is GAGVSQSPRYKVAKRGQDVALRCDPISGHVSLFWYQQALGQGPEFLTYFQNEAQLDKSGLPSDRFFAERPEGSVSTLKIQRTQQEDSAVYLCASSLVVRLVTEAFFGQGTRLTVV.

Only a few counts were recorded for this clonotype. The chain is built from TRBV19 and TRBJ1-4; the match to TRBD1 covers 9 bases. The V gene end was trimmed by 3 bases and the J gene end by 10 bases; junction bases not matched to a gene: 6. This CDR3 region has 14 residues. Germline-derived CDR1 and CDR2 are LNHDA and SQIVND (reference sequence). The CDR3 reads CASSIGTGRRKLFF. CDR3 nucleotide sequence: TGTGCCAGTAGTATCGGGACAGGGAGGAGAAAACTGTTTTTT.

This clonotype was picked up a small number of times. This sequence joins TRBV7-8 and TRBJ2-7; 10 nucleotides match TRBD2. The junction had 4 bases not matched to a gene; V was cut back by 2 bases and J by 0 bases. Germline CDR1 is SGHVS and CDR2 is FQNEAQ. The CDR3 covers 16 residues. DNA of the CDR3: TGTGCCAGCAGCTTATGGGCTAGCGGGGGCTCCTACGAGCAGTACTTC. Translated: CASSLWASGGSYEQYF.

This clonotype was seen at least ten times. J is TRBJ2-5 and V is TRBV7-2, with D unresolved. Trimming removed 5 bases at V and 0 bases at J, with 22 bases between. The CDR3 totals 18 residues. Germline V gene lookup returns CDR1 SGHTA and CDR2 FQGNSA. This chain's CDR3 is CASSGWLQAEKYQETQYF. The DNA for the CDR3 is TGTGCCAGCAGCGGATGGCTTCAGGCAGAGAAGTACCAAGAGACCCAGTACTTC.

The chain couples TRBV28 to TRBJ1-1; D remains unclear. Looked up from germline, CDR1 is MDHEN and CDR2 is SYDVKM. CDR3 length equals 15 residues. V lost 3 bases, J lost 0 bases, and 11 bases lay in between. The CDR3 protein is CASSFRTGMNTEAFF. The CDR3 bases are TGTGCCAGCAGTTTTAGGACGGGAATGAACACTGAAGCTTTCTTT.

This clonotype was observed a handful of times. The V and J genes are TRBV11-2 and TRBJ1-1, with D uncertain. The CDR3 is 16 residues long. Germline lookup yields CDR1 SGHAT and CDR2 FQNNGV. With 1 base removed from V and 4 bases from J, the gap between germline ends came to 16 bases. DNA for the CDR3: TGTGCCAGCAGCTTAGTACCCCCCGGCCCGGGCACTGAAGCTTTCTTT. Protein sequence: CASSLVPPGPGTEAFF.

This clonotype was seen more than once but under ten times. The chain employs TRBV19 and TRBJ2-7; D possibly uses TRBD1 or TRBD2 (5 bases each). V shed 10 bases and J shed 2 bases, with 18 bases lying between them. Germline loops: CDR1 LNHDA, CDR2 SQIVND (reference sequence). This CDR3 comprises 14 residues. The CDR3 nucleotides are TGTGCCACCAAGCCCGGAGAGGGACCCTACGAGCAGTACTTC. Encoded protein: CATKPGEGPYEQYF.

This clonotype was recorded many times. V usage is TRBV7-9 and J usage is TRBJ1-2, with no clear D. V gave up 4 bases and J gave up 12 bases, with 6 bases separating them. Looked up from germline, CDR1 is SEHNR and CDR2 is FQNEAQ (reference sequence). There are 9 residues in the CDR3. CDR3 coding DNA: TGTGCCAGCAGCTCCTCCAACACCTTC. Translation gives CASSSSNTF. Full variable domain (missing parts from reference TRBV7-9 and TRBJ1-2): DTGVSQNPRHKITKRGQNVTFRCDPISEHNRLYWYRQTLGQGPEFLTYFQNEAQLEKSRLLSDRFSAERPKGSFSTLEIQRTEQGDSAMYLCASSSSNTFGSGTRLTVV.